This entry lists 28 T cell receptor beta chains sequenced from one sample in a study of blood T cells in healthy people across ages. A sample-barcoded 5' primer and a J-beta primer mix were used in a second PCR of about 7 to 12 cycles. TCRdb itself ran the 5' RACE reads through MiXCR, one entry per CDR3 protein. The data contain 1 million or so distinct CDR3 sequences, 45% of them singletons. The sequenced sample consisted of blood. The receptors shown here come from a woman aged 55-70 years in good health.

The chain uses TRBV14 and TRBJ2-1; D is unclear. V dropped 4 bases and J dropped 0 bases, with 7 bases sitting between them. CDR3 length equals 14 residues. Germline CDR1 and CDR2: SGHDN and FVKESK. CDR3 protein: CASSRISSYNEQFF. The CDR3 DNA is TGTGCCAGCAGCCGAATTAGCTCCTACAATGAGCAGTTCTTC.

The genes are TRBV20-1 and TRBJ1-5; maybe TRBD1 (6 bases). CDR3 length: 14 amino acids. The germline gives CDR1 DFQATT, CDR2 SNEGSKA (reference sequence). The ends were cut back, 3 bases at V and 7 bases at J, with 16 bases in the middle. CDR3 residues: CSASSQGLGQPQHF. CDR3 in DNA: TGCAGTGCTAGCAGCCAGGGGTTAGGACAGCCCCAGCATTTT.

In nucleotides, the CDR3 is TGTGCCAGCAGGCCCGGGGGGGCCTACAATGAGCAGTTCTTC. This sequence encodes CASRPGGAYNEQFF. V and J are TRBV25-1 and TRBJ2-1; 8 nucleotides line up with TRBD2. The germline CDR1 and CDR2 sequences are MGHDK and SYGVNS. This CDR3 spans 14 amino acids. V was pared by 6 bases and J by 2 bases, with 3 bases of the junction left unmatched.

The V and J genes are TRBV10-3 and TRBJ1-2, with D tentatively TRBD1 (6 bases). The V end was cut by 10 bases, the J end by 3 bases, with 18 bases between. The CDR3 length is 14 residues. CDR1 is ENHRY, CDR2 SYGVKD, per germline. The CDR3 region has the DNA TGTGCCACCACCGAGGGGGGGGCGTACTATGGCTACACCTTC. Its protein product is CATTEGGAYYGYTF.

The chain recombines TRBV28 with TRBJ2-4, with D possibly TRBD2 on 6 matching bases. The V end was cut by 4 bases, the J end by 0 bases, with 10 bases between. Germline lookup yields CDR1 MDHEN and CDR2 SYDVKM. The CDR3 has 15 amino acids. CDR3 in DNA: TGTGCCAGCAGTTCCGGGAGCATAGCCAAAAACATTCAGTACTTC. Protein sequence: CASSSGSIAKNIQYF.

This clonotype occurred many times. This chain links TRBV29-1 with TRBJ1-2; a weak D match, TRBD1 (6 bases). The V gene's germline CDR1 is SQVTM and CDR2 ANQGSEA. The V and J ends lost 4 bases and 0 bases respectively, with 15 bases between them. The length of the CDR3 is 15 residues. The CDR3 DNA reads TGCAGCGTTGCCTATAACAGGGCTACTAACTATGGCTACACCTTC. Translation gives CSVAYNRATNYGYTF.

This clonotype was counted at least ten times. This sequence joins TRBV27 and TRBJ2-7; D may be TRBD2 (6 bases). The germline CDR1 and CDR2 sequences are MNHEY and SMNVEV (reference sequence). The CDR3 is 14 residues long. Trimming stripped 6 bases from V and 0 bases from J, with 12 bases between. CDR3 residues: CASSGRGGSYEQYF. The CDR3 DNA reads TGTGCCAGCAGCGGGCGGGGTGGCTCCTACGAGCAGTACTTC.

The chain combines TRBV5-1 with TRBJ2-3, with unresolved D. The length of the CDR3 is 15 residues. Germline V lookup: CDR1 SGHRS, CDR2 YFSETQ. V lost 0 bases and J 4 bases, leaving 12 bases between the germline ends. The DNA for the CDR3 is TGCGCCAGCAGCTTGGTTTCCGTTGAGGCAGATACGCAGTATTTT. Protein product: CASSLVSVEADTQYF.

V gene TRBV7-6 combines with J gene TRBJ2-1; possible D gene TRBD2, 5 bases. The CDR3 is 15 residues long. Trimming took 3 bases from V and 5 from J, leaving 14 bases between them. The germline V gene has CDR1 SGHVS and CDR2 FNYEAQ. Here the CDR3 DNA reads TGTGCCAGCAGCTTTGAGTACGACGGGGACAATGAGCAGTTCTTC. Residues: CASSFEYDGDNEQFF.

The rearrangement links TRBV20-1 to TRBJ2-7; 13 bases map to TRBD2. The CDR3 extends over 15 amino acids. Germline loops: CDR1 DFQATT, CDR2 SNEGSKA (reference sequence). The ends lost 7 bases at V and 3 bases at J; junction bases unmatched: 9. DNA for the CDR3: TGCAGTGGGACTAGCGGGAGCGTTCAGGGCTACGAGCAGTACTTC. Protein sequence: CSGTSGSVQGYEQYF.

The chain joins TRBV20-1 to TRBJ2-7; D perhaps matches TRBD1 (5 bases). Deletions cut 5 bases from V and 0 bases from J, with 17 bases between. From germline, CDR1 is DFQATT and CDR2 SNEGSKA (reference sequence). The CDR3 has 15 residues. The CDR3 nucleotides read TGCAGTGCTCCCACGACAGAATTCCCCTCCTACGAGCAGTACTTC. This gives the protein CSAPTTEFPSYEQYF.

This clonotype was found a few times. The chain is built from TRBV6-1 and TRBJ2-7; D possibly matches TRBD1 or TRBD2 (5 bases each). V shed 0 bases and J shed 3 bases, with 12 bases lying between them. The germline gives CDR1 MNHNS, CDR2 SASEGT. The CDR3 sequence is 15 residues long. CDR3 loop: CASSEAEDTYYEQYF. Written as DNA, the CDR3 is TGTGCCAGCAGTGAAGCGGAGGACACCTACTACGAGCAGTACTTC.

The chain has TRBV29-1 and TRBJ2-5; 9 bases align to TRBD2. Germline V gives CDR1 SQVTM, CDR2 ANQGSEA. The CDR3 is 15 amino acids. Germline trimming cut 4 bases from V and 4 bases from J; bases unmatched to any gene: 10. The CDR3 loop reads CSVGGLAGLGETQYF. CDR3 bases: TGCAGCGTTGGGGGACTAGCCGGCCTTGGAGAGACCCAGTACTTC.

This chain connects TRBV20-1 to TRBJ1-5; a possible D gene is TRBD1 (6 bases). Germline CDR1 and CDR2: DFQATT and SNEGSKA (reference sequence). The CDR3 has 15 amino acids. V gave up 3 bases and J gave up 5 bases, with 17 bases separating them. The CDR3 is CSARIPNRVDQPQHF. The CDR3, as DNA: TGCAGTGCTAGGATCCCAAACAGGGTCGATCAGCCCCAGCATTTT.

This clonotype has a single count. A much larger clone is a single base away; this may be a read error. The rearrangement links TRBV7-7 to TRBJ2-1; 8 nucleotides agree with TRBD1. This CDR3 region has 13 residues. Germline V gene sequence: CDR1 SSHAT, CDR2 FNYEAQ (reference sequence). This CDR3 is CANSSTGGNEQFF. The CDR3 nucleotides are TGTGCCAACAGCTCAACAGGGGGCAATGAGCAGTTCTTC. The full variable domain, with the rest looked up from reference TRBV7-7 and TRBJ2-1, is GAGVSQSPRYKVTKRGQDVTLRCDPISSHATLYWYQQALGQGPEFLTYFNYEAQPDKSGLPSDRFSAERPEGSISTLTIQRTEQRDSAMYRCANSSTGGNEQFFGPGTRLTVL.

The chain is built from TRBV30 and TRBJ2-5; D possibly corresponds to TRBD2 (6 bases). V was clipped by 5 bases and J by 5 bases, with 18 bases between them. This CDR3 comprises 14 residues. Germline assignment: CDR1 GTSNPN and CDR2 SVGIG (reference sequence). This chain's CDR3 is CAWGGLARGETQYF. DNA for the CDR3: TGTGCCTGGGGAGGTCTAGCGAGGGGCGAGACCCAGTACTTC.

This rearrangement joins TRBV6-6 to TRBJ2-7; 14 positions agree with TRBD2. The germline CDR1 and CDR2 sequences are MNHNY and SVGAGI (reference sequence). The CDR3 contains 17 residues. V dropped 6 bases and J dropped 0; count of bases not matched to a gene: 7. CDR3 region: CASRRRTSGGSSYEQYF. The DNA of the CDR3 is TGTGCCAGCAGACGGCGGACTAGCGGGGGGAGCTCCTACGAGCAGTACTTC.

This chain connects TRBV20-1 to TRBJ2-3; D may be TRBD2 (5 bases). This CDR3 is built from 15 residues. Deletions cut 3 bases from V and 0 bases from J, with 13 bases between. Per the germline V gene, CDR1 is DFQATT and CDR2 is SNEGSKA (reference sequence). The CDR3: CSARGLSDSTDTQYF. Here the CDR3 DNA reads TGCAGTGCTAGGGGTCTTAGCGATAGCACAGATACGCAGTATTTT.

The genes are TRBV27 and TRBJ2-2; D gene unclear. Germline V gene sequence: CDR1 MNHEY, CDR2 SMNVEV (reference sequence). V lost 5 bases and J 4 bases, leaving 5 bases between the germline ends. This CDR3 region has 12 residues. In nucleotides, the CDR3 is TGTGCCAGCAGTCAAATCACCGGGGAGCTGTTTTTT. Amino acid sequence: CASSQITGELFF.

CDR3 in DNA: TGCGCCAGTAAACTAGCGGCTCAGGCCTACGAGCAGTACTTC. As protein: CASKLAAQAYEQYF. This sequence joins TRBV10-2 and TRBJ2-7; 8 positions agree with TRBD2. The CDR3 spans 14 residues. V lost 9 bases, J lost 2 bases, and 9 bases stayed unmatched. Per germline, CDR1 WSHSY and CDR2 SAAADI.

This clonotype has just one count. The V and J genes are TRBV18 and TRBJ2-7; 8 nucleotides agree with TRBD2. Unmatched junction bases numbered 7, after V lost 1 base and J lost 5 bases. The CDR3 covers 15 residues. The germline gives CDR1 KGHSH, CDR2 LQKENI. The CDR3 protein is CASSPQSGSFNEQYF. The CDR3 bases are TGTGCCAGCTCACCACAGAGCGGGAGTTTCAACGAGCAGTACTTC.

This chain connects TRBV6-5 to TRBJ2-5; D uncertain. CDR1 MNHEY and CDR2 SVGAGI come from the germline V gene. The CDR3 consists of 17 residues. Trimming removed 0 bases at V and 1 base at J, with 15 bases between. The CDR3 spells CASSYSLDGALQETQYF. DNA for the CDR3: TGTGCCAGCAGTTACTCGTTAGACGGAGCCCTCCAAGAGACCCAGTACTTC.

V gene TRBV5-1 combines with J gene TRBJ2-5; the match to TRBD1 covers 12 bases. The better agreement between TRBJ2-7 and the DNA end casts doubt on the J call. CDR1 and CDR2 (germline): SGHRS, YFSETQ. This CDR3 has 16 amino acids. Here the CDR3 DNA reads TGCGCCAGCAGCTTGGGGCCGGGACAGGGGGCTCACGAGCAGTACTTC. As protein: CASSLGPGQGAHEQYF.

The V call is TRBV21-1, the J call TRBJ2-7. TRBV21-1 is classified as a pseudogene. This CDR3 comprises 14 residues. In DNA form, the CDR3 reads TGTGCCAGCACCAATAGCGGGCGCTCCTACGAGCAGTACTTC. Translated, it gives CASTNSGRSYEQYF.

This CDR3 is CSARPAERVNEQFF. In DNA form, the CDR3 reads TGCAGTGCTAGACCGGCTGAGCGAGTGAATGAGCAGTTCTTC. This chain uses TRBV20-1 with TRBJ2-1; the D is unclear. V dropped 2 bases and J dropped 7 bases, with 15 bases sitting between them. The CDR3 covers 14 residues. CDR1 and CDR2 from the germline V gene are DFQATT and SNEGSKA (reference sequence).

The chain recombines TRBV9 with TRBJ2-7, with 7 bases fitting TRBD1. The CDR3 is 15 residues long. The V and J ends lost 0 bases and 7 bases, in that order; junction bases with no gene match: 10. CDR1 is SGDLS, CDR2 YYNGEE, per germline. The CDR3 nucleotides are TGTGCCAGCAGCGTAGTAGGGGGCGTCTACAATGAGCAGTACTTC. Its protein is CASSVVGGVYNEQYF.

This clonotype was detected once. The J gene is TRBJ2-7, the V gene TRBV30, with 7 bases identical to TRBD1. With 5 bases clipped from V and 5 bases from J, the junction kept 6 bases outside the gene matches. The CDR3 has 12 residues. The V gene's germline CDR1 is GTSNPN and CDR2 SVGIG (reference sequence). CDR3 DNA sequence: TGTGCCTGGGACAGGGAGCTCGACGAGCAGTACTTC. This gives the protein CAWDRELDEQYF.

The chain combines TRBV12-3 or TRBV12-4 with TRBJ2-7, with TRBD2 matching over 9 bases. This CDR3 is 18 amino acids long. V lost 3 bases to trimming and J lost 6 bases; unmatched junction nucleotides: 18. CDR3 protein: CASSLPPRGSGRRGEQYF. The DNA of the CDR3 is TGTGCCAGCAGTTTGCCCCCGCGAGGTAGCGGGAGAAGGGGCGAGCAGTACTTC.